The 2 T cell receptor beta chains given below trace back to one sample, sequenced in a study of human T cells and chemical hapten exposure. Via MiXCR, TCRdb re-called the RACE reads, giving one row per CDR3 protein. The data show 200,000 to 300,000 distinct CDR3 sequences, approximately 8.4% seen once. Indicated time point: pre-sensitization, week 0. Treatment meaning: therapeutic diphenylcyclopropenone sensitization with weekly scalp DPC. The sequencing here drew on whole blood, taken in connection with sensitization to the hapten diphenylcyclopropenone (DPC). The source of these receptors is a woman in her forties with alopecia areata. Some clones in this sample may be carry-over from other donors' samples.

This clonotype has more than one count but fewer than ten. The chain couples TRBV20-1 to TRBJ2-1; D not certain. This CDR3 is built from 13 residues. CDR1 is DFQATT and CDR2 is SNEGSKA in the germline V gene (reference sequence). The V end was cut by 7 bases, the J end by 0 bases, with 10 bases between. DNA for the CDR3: TGCAGTGTAGAGAATCCCTCCTACAATGAGCAGTTCTTC. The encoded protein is CSVENPSYNEQFF.

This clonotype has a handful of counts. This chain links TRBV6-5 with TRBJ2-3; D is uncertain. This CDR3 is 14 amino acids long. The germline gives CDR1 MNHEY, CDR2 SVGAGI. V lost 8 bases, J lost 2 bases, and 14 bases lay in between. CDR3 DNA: TGTGCCAGCCGAAGGACGTTGCCCACAGATACGCAGTATTTT. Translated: CASRRTLPTDTQYF.